This T cell receptor beta chain derives from a study of blood T cell repertoires in COVID-19. Overall study: From the United States, Italy and Spain came samples of acute and convalescent COVID-19.

Participants came from some 23 US areas, aged roughly 18 to 89 years. Self-reported history from a screening survey and questionnaire set each donor's cohort. CDR3 length: 15 residues. Germline-derived CDR1 and CDR2 are MNHEY and SVGAGI. V was pared by 2 bases and J by 3 bases, with 4 bases of the junction left unmatched. As processed by the authors: Nucleated cell counts were estimated from reference gene primer amplification. The table came from immunoSEQ multiplex PCR; TCRdb's copy has only in-frame clones and leaves some out. The DNA gave D and trimming, while V, J and clone size come from that table. The repertoire includes about 250,000 clones, about 87% of them detected once, and roughly 2.6% sits in the top ten.

The TCR comes from a woman between 25 and 40 years old with acute COVID-19. The V call is TRBV6-5, the J call TRBJ2-7, with 10 nucleotides matching TRBD1. Specimen: PBMCs or T cells enriched from blood (not recorded which). The CDR3 DNA reads as TGTGCCAGCAGTTACCGGGGGACAGGGGTCTACGAGCAGTACTTC. Translated: CASSYRGTGVYEQYF.